The sequence of this T cell receptor beta chain was determined in a study of tumour-infiltrating T cells in Burkitt lymphoma (TCRdb year 2020). Background for the entire study: When TCR repertoire data were correlated with clinical outcome, productive clonality turned out to predict both overall and progression-free survival, independent of established prognosticators, age at diagnosis among them.

Points on this clone: It lacks a known antigen. It has no much larger one-base neighbor in the sample; base qualities were not kept.

The germline V gene encodes CDR1 SGDLS and CDR2 YYNGEE. V is clipped by 0 bases and J by 2 bases, and the sequence between their germline boundaries is 9 bases long. Spanning cysteine to phenylalanine, the CDR3 consists of 15 amino acids. The kept DNA is CDR3 alone, 45 bases in frame from the first base. Receptors were amplified or captured by the immunoSEQ multiplex PCR assay. Entries here come from immuneACCESS through TCRdb and include only in-frame sequences with V and J called. Some clones fail to appear in such tables; in the studies checked, an unresolved V gene covers under half of the shortfall, and the cause of the remainder is unknown. The sample yields fewer than 2,000 clones; under 20% were counted once. The top ten clonotypes cover over 11% of the sample.

This receptor was identified in a human donor with diffuse large B-cell lymphoma. Source material: tumor tissue. The sequence links TRBV9 to TRBJ1-3; the D gene cannot be resolved reliably. The CDR3 loop reads CASSVGITAGNTIYF. In nucleotides, the sequence is TGTGCCAGCAGCGTAGGGATTACGGCTGGAAACACCATATATTTT.